These T cell receptor beta chains were read from a single sample in a study of blood T cell repertoires in COVID-19. TCRdb keeps only in-frame clones here, not all; method: immunoSEQ multiplex PCR. The sample has fewer than 600,000 clones; roughly 89% are singletons. Sequencing was carried out using peripheral blood. These receptors were taken from a man aged 18 to 29 with COVID-19, enrolled during active disease. CDR3s include the opening cysteine and the closing phenylalanine or tryptophan. Each record gives: D gene, J gene, clone size, V gene, CDR3 DNA, CDR3 protein. The D gene is left open where the match is weak. Clone size is not always given. Where it is, it says once, few, many or a class for expanded clones.

- | TRBJ1-3 | - | TRBV4-1 | TGCGCCAGCAGCCAGAGACTAGGGGCCACCATATATTTT | CASSQRLGATIYF
TRBD2 | TRBJ2-5 | - | TRBV5-1 | TGCGCCAGCAGCTTGACTAGCGGGGGAGAGACCCAGTACTTC | CASSLTSGGETQYF
- | TRBJ1-1 | once | TRBV6-5 | TGTGCCAGCAGCGTAATACCCATGGTGCGCACTGAAGCTTTCTTT | CASSVIPMVRTEAFF
TRBD1 | TRBJ2-3 | - | TRBV18 | TGTGCCAGCTCACCTCTGACAGGGGGCACAGATACGCAGTATTTT | CASSPLTGGTDTQYF
- | TRBJ2-7 | once | TRBV10-2 | TGCGCCAGCAGCAGGTCGCCCCACGAGCAGTACTTC | CASSRSPHEQYF
- | TRBJ1-1 | - | TRBV7-9 | TGTGCCAGCAGCCCCGGACTGACGAACACTGAAGCTTTCTTT | CASSPGLTNTEAFF
- | TRBJ1-2 | once | TRBV30 | TGTGCCTGGAGTAACGGAGGAGGGAACAGGCATGGCTACACCTTC | CAWSNGGGNRHGYTF
- | TRBJ2-7 | - | TRBV6-5 | TGTGCCAGCGGCCTATTTCCAGGGGATCCCTACGAGCAGTACTTC | CASGLFPGDPYEQYF
- | TRBJ1-5 | - | TRBV2 | TGTGCCAGCAGTGAGAGACAGAACAATCAGCCCCAGCATTTT | CASSERQNNQPQHF
TRBD1 | TRBJ1-2 | - | TRBV24-1 | TGTGCCACCAGTGACCCGGACAGGACCCCCTATGGCTACACCTTC | CATSDPDRTPYGYTF
- | TRBJ2-1 | once | TRBV7-8 | TGTGCCAGCAGCCCATACAGGGCTGATCGCTCCTACAATGAGCAGTTCTTC | CASSPYRADRSYNEQFF
TRBD2 | TRBJ2-3 | - | TRBV11-2 | TGTGCCAGCAGCCTAGGACTAGATGCAGATACGCAGTATTTT | CASSLGLDADTQYF